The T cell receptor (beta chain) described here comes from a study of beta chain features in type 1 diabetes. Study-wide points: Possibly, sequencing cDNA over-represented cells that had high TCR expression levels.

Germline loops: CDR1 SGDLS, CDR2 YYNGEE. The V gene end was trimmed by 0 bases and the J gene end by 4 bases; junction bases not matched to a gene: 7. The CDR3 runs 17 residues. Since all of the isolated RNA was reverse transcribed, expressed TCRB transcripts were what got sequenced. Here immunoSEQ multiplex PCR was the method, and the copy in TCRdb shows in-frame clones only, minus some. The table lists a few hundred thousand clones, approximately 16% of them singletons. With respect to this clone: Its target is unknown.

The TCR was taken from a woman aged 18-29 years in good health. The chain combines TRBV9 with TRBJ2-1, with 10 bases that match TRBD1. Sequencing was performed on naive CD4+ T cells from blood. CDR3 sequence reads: CASSVESRDRGYNEQFF. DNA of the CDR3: TGTGCCAGCAGCGTAGAGAGCCGGGACAGGGGTTACAATGAGCAGTTCTTC. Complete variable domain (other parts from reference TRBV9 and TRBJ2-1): DSGVTQTPKHLITATGQRVTLRCSPRSGDLSVYWYQQSLDQGLQFLIQYYNGEERAKGNILERFSAQQFPDLHSELNLSSLELGDSALYFCASSVESRDRGYNEQFFGPGTRLTVL.